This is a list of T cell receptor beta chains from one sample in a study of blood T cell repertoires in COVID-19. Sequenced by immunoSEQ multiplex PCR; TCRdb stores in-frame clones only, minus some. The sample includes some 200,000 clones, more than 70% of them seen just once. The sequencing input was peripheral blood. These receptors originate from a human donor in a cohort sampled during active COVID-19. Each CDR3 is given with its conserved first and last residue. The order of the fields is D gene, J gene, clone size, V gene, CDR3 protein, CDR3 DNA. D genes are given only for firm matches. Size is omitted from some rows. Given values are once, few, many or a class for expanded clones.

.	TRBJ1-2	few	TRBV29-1	CSVVTPSTGVYGYTF	TGCAGCGTTGTAACCCCCTCCACAGGAGTCTATGGCTACACCTTC
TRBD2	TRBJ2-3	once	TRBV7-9	CASSPRGGTTDTQYF	TGTGCCAGCAGCCCCCGGGGAGGGACCACAGATACGCAGTATTTT
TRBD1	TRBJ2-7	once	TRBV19	CASSIVGTGAYEQYF	TGTGCCAGTAGTATAGTCGGGACAGGGGCCTACGAGCAGTACTTC
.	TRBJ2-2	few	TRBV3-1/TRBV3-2	CASSQFAPSPKGTGELFF	TGTGCCAGCAGCCAATTCGCCCCTAGCCCAAAGGGAACCGGGGAGCTGTTTTTT
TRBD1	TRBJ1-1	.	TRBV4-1	CASSQKRDSFSLEAFF	TGCGCCAGCAGCCAAAAACGGGACAGCTTTTCCCTCGAAGCTTTCTTT
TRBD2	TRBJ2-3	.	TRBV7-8	CASTPGGTVTDTQYF	TGTGCCAGCACTCCGGGGGGGACCGTTACAGATACGCAGTATTTT
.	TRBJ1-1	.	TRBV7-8	CASSPRAGAVLLNTEAFF	TGTGCCAGCAGCCCCAGGGCAGGGGCCGTCCTTTTGAACACTGAAGCTTTCTTT
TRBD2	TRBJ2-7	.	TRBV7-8	CASSLVSGNFYEQYF	TGTGCCAGCAGCTTAGTTAGCGGGAACTTCTACGAGCAGTACTTC
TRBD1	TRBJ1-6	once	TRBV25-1	CASSAPDLDRANSPLHF	TGTGCCAGCAGTGCACCCGACTTGGACAGGGCAAATTCACCCCTCCACTTT
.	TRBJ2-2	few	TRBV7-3	CASSHQGSGELFF	TGTGCCAGCAGCCACCAGGGATCCGGGGAGCTGTTTTTT
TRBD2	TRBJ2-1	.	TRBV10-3	CAISERLAGANEQFF	TGTGCCATCAGTGAACGACTAGCGGGAGCCAATGAGCAGTTCTTC
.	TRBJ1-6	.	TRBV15	CATSRDPELYNSPLHF	TGTGCCACCAGCAGAGATCCAGAATTGTATAATTCACCCCTCCACTTT
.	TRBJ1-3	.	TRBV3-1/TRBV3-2	CASSLSGTIYF	TGTGCCAGCAGCCTTTCCGGGACCATATATTTT
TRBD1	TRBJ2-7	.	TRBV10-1	CASTTDREAAYEQYF	TGCGCCAGCACCACCGACAGGGAAGCAGCCTACGAGCAGTACTTC
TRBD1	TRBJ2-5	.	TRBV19	CASSMGQQETQYF	TGTGCCAGTAGTATGGGACAGCAAGAGACCCAGTACTTC
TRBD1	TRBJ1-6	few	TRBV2	CARQGANSPLHF	TGTGCCAGACAGGGGGCTAATTCACCCCTCCACTTT
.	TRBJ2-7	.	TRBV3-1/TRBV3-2	CASSQVGPGGEQYF	TGTGCCAGCAGCCAAGTAGGTCCCGGGGGCGAGCAGTACTTC